This T cell receptor beta chain stems from a study of cytomegalovirus exposure and HLA in healthy donors. Generated by immunoSEQ multiplex PCR, the TCRdb table keeps only in-frame clones and is missing some. The sample has tens of thousands of clones, 93% seen once. The V gene's germline CDR1 is MNHNY and CDR2 SVGAGI (reference sequence). Trimming pared 0 bases from V and 6 bases from J, leaving 14 bases between. The CDR3 has 15 residues. This chain uses TRBV6-6 with TRBJ1-1; D might be TRBD1 (6 bases). The sequencing sample was made of PBMCs. The source is a woman between 25 and 40 years old in good health and CMV-seronegative. CDR3 sequence: CASSYSGALGPEAFF. The DNA for the CDR3 is TGTGCCAGCAGTTACTCGGGGGCTTTAGGACCTGAAGCTTTCTTT.